This T cell receptor (beta chain) comes out of a study of monozygotic twins with cystic fibrosis. Study conclusions and caveats: J usage was most co-twin-similar in 8 of 16 pairs, V in 13. Median Simpson clonality of approximately 0.0088 suggested naive T cells predominated.

Trimming cost V 5 bases and J 4 bases, with 18 bases left between them. The germline CDR1 and CDR2 sequences are SGHRS and YFSETQ. This CDR3 has 15 amino acids. Clones were sequenced by immunoSEQ multiplex PCR, and TCRdb holds only the in-frame ones, with some missing. This sample carries 30,000 to 45,000 clones, over 75% of them seen once, and the ten largest clones take under 2%. The table lists this clone with a count of one. Its specificity is not known. The source material was blood. The J gene is TRBJ2-5, the V gene TRBV5-1, with D perhaps matching TRBD2 (7 bases). This TCR was sampled from a girl aged 2 to 9 with cystic fibrosis. The CDR3 DNA is TGCGCCAGCAGGGATGCGGGGGCTGGGTTAGAGACCCAGTACTTC. Translated, it gives CASRDAGAGLETQYF.